The 2 T cell receptor beta chains presented below share a single source sample, sequenced in a study of T cell repertoires in cytomegalovirus infection. TCRdb fed the reads into MiXCR, producing one record per CDR3 protein. Here the sample spans hundreds of thousands of distinct CDR3 sequences, around a sixth being singletons. Input material: PBMCs. These receptors were obtained from a human donor in good health (CMV status not recorded). Some clones in this sample may be carry-over from other donors' samples.

This clonotype was counted ten times or more. CDR3 loop: CASSRRGGQAYNEQFF. CDR3 nucleotides: TGTGCCAGCAGCCGCCGGGGAGGCCAGGCCTACAATGAGCAGTTCTTC. This chain joins TRBV7-6 and TRBJ2-1, with a weak D call TRBD2 (6 bases). CDR1 and CDR2 (germline): SGHVS, FNYEAQ. The V end lost 5 bases, the J end lost 2 bases, and 16 bases lay between the germline ends. The CDR3 has 16 amino acids. The full variable domain, in which reference TRBV7-6 and TRBJ2-1 provide the parts outside the CDR3, is GAGVSQSPRYKVTKRGQDVALRCDPISGHVSLYWYRQALGQGPEFLTYFNYEAQQDKSGLPNDRFSAERPEGSISTLTIQRTEQRDSAMYRCASSRRGGQAYNEQFFGPGTRLTVL.

This clonotype was seen at least ten times. V and J are TRBV20-1 and TRBJ1-5; 8 nucleotides align to TRBD1. V shed 2 bases, J shed 3 bases, and the junction held 3 bases outside the gene matches. Per germline, CDR1 DFQATT and CDR2 SNEGSKA (reference sequence). CDR3 length equals 14 residues. CDR3 nucleotide sequence: TGCAGTGCTAGAACGGACAGGGTCAATCAGCCCCAGCATTTT. This sequence encodes CSARTDRVNQPQHF.